This T cell receptor (beta chain) was sequenced in a study of blood T cells in healthy people across ages. Whole-study results and caveats: TCR beta diversity correlated strongly with naive T cell percentage. The CMV status of each donor remained undetermined, and this could have confounded shifts in expanded clonotypes. There were more naive CD4+ cells and higher diversity in long-lived donors than in aged donors.

Ten or more counts support this clonotype. Its antigen is as yet unknown. V gave up 6 bases and J gave up 0 bases, with 16 bases separating them. CDR1 SGHTA and CDR2 FQGNSA come from the germline V gene. The CDR3 sequence is 16 residues long. Next came a second PCR, run for roughly 6 to 11 cycles, which used a sample-barcoded 5' primer along with a J-beta primer mix. From the 5' RACE reads, TCRdb called clonotypes with MiXCR, one entry per CDR3 protein. The repertoire consists of 750,000 to 850,000 distinct CDR3 sequences, with around 25% occurring once and the leading ten covering around 3.6%. The sample also formed part of further work on T cells of mothers and their children. From that second work: Extraction yielded RNA that went, in full, into cDNA synthesis at roughly 1.5 ug per 15 ul.

The origin of this receptor is a boy under 18 in good health. Input material: blood. The gene calls are TRBV7-2 and TRBJ2-3, with D possibly being TRBD1 (6 bases). CDR3 residues: CASRIGTHISTDTQYF. As DNA, the CDR3 is TGTGCCAGCAGAATAGGGACACACATTAGCACAGATACGCAGTATTTT. Using reference TRBV7-2 and TRBJ2-3 for the parts outside the CDR3, the full variable domain is GAGVSQSPSNKVTEKGKDVELRCDPISGHTALYWYRQSLGQGLEFLIYFQGNSAPDKSGLPSDRFSAERTGGSVSTLTIQRTQQEDSAVYLCASRIGTHISTDTQYFGPGTRLTVL.